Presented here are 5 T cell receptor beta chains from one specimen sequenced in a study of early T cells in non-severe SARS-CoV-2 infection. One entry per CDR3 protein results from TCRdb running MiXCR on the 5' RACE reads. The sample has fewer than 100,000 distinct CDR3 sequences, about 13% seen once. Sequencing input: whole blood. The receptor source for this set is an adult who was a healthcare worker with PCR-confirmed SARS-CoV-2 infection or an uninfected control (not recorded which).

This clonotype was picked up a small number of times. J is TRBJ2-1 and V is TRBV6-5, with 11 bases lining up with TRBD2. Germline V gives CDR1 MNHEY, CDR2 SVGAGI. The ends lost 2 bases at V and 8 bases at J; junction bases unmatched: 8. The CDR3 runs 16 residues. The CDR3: CASSYPLAGGGYEQFF. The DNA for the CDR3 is TGTGCCAGCAGTTACCCCCTAGCGGGGGGTGGATATGAGCAGTTCTTC.

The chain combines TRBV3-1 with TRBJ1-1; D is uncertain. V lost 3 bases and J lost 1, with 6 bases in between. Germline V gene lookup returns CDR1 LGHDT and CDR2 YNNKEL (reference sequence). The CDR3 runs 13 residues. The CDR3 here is CASSQGRNTEAFF. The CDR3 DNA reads TGTGCCAGCAGCCAGGGGAGGAACACTGAAGCTTTCTTT.

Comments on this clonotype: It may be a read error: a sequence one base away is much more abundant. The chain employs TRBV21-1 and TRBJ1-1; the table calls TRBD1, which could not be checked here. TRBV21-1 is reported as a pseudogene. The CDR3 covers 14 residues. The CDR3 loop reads CASSKATGETEAFF. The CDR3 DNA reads TGTGCCAGCAGCAAAGCGACAGGGGAGACTGAAGCTTTCTTT.

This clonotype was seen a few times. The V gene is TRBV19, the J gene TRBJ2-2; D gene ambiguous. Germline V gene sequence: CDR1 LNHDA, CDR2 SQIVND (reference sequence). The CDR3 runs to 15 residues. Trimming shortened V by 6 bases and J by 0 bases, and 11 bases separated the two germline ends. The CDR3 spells CASSGYTANTGELFF. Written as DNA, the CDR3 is TGTGCCAGTAGCGGCTATACCGCGAACACCGGGGAGCTGTTTTTT.

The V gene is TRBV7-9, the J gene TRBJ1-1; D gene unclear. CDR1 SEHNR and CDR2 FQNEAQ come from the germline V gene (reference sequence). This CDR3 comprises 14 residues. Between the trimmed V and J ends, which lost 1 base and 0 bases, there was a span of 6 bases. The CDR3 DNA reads TGTGCCAGCAGCTTAGGTGCTGTGAACACTGAAGCTTTCTTT. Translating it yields CASSLGAVNTEAFF. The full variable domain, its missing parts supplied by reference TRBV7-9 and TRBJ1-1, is DTGVSQNPRHKITKRGQNVTFRCDPISEHNRLYWYRQTLGQGPEFLTYFQNEAQLEKSRLLSDRFSAERPKGSFSTLEIQRTEQGDSAMYLCASSLGAVNTEAFFGQGTRLTVV.